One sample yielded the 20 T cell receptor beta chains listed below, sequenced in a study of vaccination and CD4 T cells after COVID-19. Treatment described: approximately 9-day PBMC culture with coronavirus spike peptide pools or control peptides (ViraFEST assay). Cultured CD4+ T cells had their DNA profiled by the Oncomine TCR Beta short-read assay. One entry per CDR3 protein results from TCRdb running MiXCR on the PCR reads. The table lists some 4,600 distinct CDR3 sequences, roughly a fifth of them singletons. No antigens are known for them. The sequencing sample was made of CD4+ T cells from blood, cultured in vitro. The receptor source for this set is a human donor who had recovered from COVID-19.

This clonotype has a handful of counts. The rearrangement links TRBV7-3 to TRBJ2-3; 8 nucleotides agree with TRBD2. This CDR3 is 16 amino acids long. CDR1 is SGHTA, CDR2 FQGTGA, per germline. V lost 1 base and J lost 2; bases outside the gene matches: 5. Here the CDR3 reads CASSLRGGGITDTQYF. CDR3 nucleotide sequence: TGTGCCAGCAGCTTAAGGGGCGGGGGGATCACAGATACGCAGTATTTT.

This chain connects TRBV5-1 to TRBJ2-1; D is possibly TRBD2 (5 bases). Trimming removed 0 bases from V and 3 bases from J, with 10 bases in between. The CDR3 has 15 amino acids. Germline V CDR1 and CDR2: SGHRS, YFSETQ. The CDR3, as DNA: TGCGCCAGCAGCTTGGCCCAGAGGGACTACAATGAGCAGTTCTTC. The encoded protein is CASSLAQRDYNEQFF.

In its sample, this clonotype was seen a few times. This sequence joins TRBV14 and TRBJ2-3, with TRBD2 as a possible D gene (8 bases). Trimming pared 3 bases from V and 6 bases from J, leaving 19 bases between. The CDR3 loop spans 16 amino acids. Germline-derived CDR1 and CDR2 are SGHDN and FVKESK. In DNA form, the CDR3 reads TGTGCCAGCAGCCAGAGGACGGGGGGGACAGCGGATACGCAGTATTTT. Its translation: CASSQRTGGTADTQYF.

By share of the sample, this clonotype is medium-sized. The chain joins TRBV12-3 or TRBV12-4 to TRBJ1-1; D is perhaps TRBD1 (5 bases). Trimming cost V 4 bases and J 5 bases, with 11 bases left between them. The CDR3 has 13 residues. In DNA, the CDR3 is TGTGCCAGCAGTTCGCGGGGGGAAACTGAAGCTTTCTTT. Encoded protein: CASSSRGETEAFF.

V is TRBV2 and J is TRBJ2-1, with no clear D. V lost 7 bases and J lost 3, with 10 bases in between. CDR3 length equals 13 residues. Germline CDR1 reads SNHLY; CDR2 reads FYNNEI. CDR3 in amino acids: CASKNRIYNEQFF. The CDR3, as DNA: TGTGCCAGCAAAAACCGAATCTACAATGAGCAGTTCTTC.

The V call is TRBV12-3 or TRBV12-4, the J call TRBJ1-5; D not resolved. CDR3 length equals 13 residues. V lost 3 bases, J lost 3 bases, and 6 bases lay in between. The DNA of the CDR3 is TGTGCCAGCAGTTTCAAGGACAATCAGCCCCAGCATTTT. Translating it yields CASSFKDNQPQHF.

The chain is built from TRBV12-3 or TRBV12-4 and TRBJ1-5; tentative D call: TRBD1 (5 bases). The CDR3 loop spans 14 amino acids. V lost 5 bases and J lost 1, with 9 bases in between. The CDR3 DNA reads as TGTGCCAGCAGTCAAAGGGGAAGCAATCAGCCCCAGCATTTT. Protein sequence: CASSQRGSNQPQHF.

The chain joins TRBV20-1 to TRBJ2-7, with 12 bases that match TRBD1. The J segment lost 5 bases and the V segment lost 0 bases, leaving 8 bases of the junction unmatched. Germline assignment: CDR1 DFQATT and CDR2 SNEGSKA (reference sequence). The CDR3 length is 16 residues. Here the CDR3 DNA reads TGCAGTGCTAGAGATGATATGGGGACAGGGGGCAACGAGCAGTACTTC. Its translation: CSARDDMGTGGNEQYF.

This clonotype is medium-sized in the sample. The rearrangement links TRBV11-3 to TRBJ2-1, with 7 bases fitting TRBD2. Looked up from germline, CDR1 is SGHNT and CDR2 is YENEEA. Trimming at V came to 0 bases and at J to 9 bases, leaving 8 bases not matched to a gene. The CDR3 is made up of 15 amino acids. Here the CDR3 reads CASSLEAGRVSEQFF. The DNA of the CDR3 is TGTGCCAGCAGCTTAGAGGCAGGGAGGGTCAGTGAGCAGTTCTTC. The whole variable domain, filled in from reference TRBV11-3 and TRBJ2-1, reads EAGVVQSPRYKIIEKKQPVAFWCNPISGHNTLYWYLQNLGQGPELLIRYENEEAVDDSQLPKDRFSAERLKGVDSTLKIQPAELGDSAVYLCASSLEAGRVSEQFFGPGTRLTVL.

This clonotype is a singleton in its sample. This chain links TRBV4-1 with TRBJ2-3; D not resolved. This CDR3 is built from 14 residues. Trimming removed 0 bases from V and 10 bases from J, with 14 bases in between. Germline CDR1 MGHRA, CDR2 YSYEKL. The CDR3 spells CASSQDKSGEAQYF. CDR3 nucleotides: TGCGCCAGCAGCCAAGATAAGTCGGGTGAAGCGCAGTATTTT.

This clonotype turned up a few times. CDR3 residues: CASSWGGTGPNEKLFF. CDR3 bases: TGTGCCAGCAGCTGGGGCGGGACAGGGCCTAATGAAAAACTGTTTTTT. The chain employs TRBV11-2 and TRBJ1-4; 9 bases fit TRBD1. J gave up 3 bases and V 4 bases, and 6 bases lay outside the gene matches. The CDR3 runs to 16 residues. CDR1 and CDR2 from the germline V gene are SGHAT and FQNNGV.

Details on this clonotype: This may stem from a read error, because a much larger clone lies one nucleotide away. The CDR3, as DNA: TGTGCCAGCTCACTCGGGCTCCAAGAGACCCAGTACTTC. This codes for CASSLGLQETQYF. This sequence joins TRBV18 and TRBJ2-5; D is unresolved. CDR3 size: 13 residues. Germline loops: CDR1 KGHSH, CDR2 LQKENI. V was shortened by 4 bases and J by 1 base, with 7 bases between the two germline ends. The complete variable domain, with remaining parts taken from reference TRBV18 and TRBJ2-5, reads NAGVMQNPRHLVRRRGQEARLRCSPMKGHSHVYWYRQLPEEGLKFMVYLQKENIIDESGMPKERFSAEFPKEGPSILRIQQVVRGDSAAYFCASSLGLQETQYFGPGTRLLVL.

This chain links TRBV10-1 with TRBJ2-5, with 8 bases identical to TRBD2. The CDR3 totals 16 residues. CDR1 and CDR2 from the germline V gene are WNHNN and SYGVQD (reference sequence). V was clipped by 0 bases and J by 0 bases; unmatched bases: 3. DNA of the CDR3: TGCGCCAGCAGTGAGTCGGTGCGGGGGGACCAAGAGACCCAGTACTTC. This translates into CASSESVRGDQETQYF.

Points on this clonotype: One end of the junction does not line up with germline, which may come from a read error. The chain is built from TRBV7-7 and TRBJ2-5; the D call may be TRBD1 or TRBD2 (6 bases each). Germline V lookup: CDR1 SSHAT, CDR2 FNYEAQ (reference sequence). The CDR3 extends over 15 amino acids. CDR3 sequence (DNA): TGTGCTAGCAGCTTAGTCCCGGGGGCCAGAGAGACCCAGTACTTC. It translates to CASSLVPGARETQYF.

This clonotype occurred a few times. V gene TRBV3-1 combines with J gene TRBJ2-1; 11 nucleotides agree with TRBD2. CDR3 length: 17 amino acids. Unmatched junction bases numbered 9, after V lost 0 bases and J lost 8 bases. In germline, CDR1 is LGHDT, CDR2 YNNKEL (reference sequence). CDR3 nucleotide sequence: TGTGCCAGCAGCCAAGATTTTAGCGGGGGGGAGACCCATGAGCAGTTCTTC. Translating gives CASSQDFSGGETHEQFF.

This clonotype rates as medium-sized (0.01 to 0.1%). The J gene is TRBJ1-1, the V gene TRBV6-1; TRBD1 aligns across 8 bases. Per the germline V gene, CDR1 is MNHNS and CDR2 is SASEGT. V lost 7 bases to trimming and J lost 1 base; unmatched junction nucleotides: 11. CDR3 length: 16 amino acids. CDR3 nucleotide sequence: TGTGCCAGCACCACTACAGGGGGTATAAGGAACACTGAAGCTTTCTTT. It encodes CASTTTGGIRNTEAFF.

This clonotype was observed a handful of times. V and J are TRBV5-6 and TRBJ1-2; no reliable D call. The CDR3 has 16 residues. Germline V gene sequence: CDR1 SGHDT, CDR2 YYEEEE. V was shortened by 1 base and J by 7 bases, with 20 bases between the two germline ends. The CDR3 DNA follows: TGTGCCAGCAGCTTGAGCCCGGTCGGTGCGGGGATTGGCTACACCTTC. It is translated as CASSLSPVGAGIGYTF.

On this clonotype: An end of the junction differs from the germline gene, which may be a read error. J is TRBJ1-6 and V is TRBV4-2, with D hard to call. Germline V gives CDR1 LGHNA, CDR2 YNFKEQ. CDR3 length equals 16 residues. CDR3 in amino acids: CASSQGDRSYNSLLHF. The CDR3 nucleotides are TGTGCCAGCAGCCAAGGTGACCGCTCCTATAATTCACTCCTCCACTTT.

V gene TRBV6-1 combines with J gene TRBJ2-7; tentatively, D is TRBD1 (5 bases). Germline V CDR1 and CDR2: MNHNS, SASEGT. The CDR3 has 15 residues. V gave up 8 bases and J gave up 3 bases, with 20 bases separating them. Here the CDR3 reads CASGQAGHGYYEQYF. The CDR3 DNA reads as TGTGCCAGCGGCCAGGCCGGACACGGATACTACGAGCAGTACTTC.

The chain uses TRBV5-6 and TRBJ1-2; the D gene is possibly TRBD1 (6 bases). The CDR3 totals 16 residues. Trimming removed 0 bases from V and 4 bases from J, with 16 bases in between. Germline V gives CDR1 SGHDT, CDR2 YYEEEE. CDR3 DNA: TGTGCCAGCAGCTTGGGGGCCGGGGGGGCTGGCTATGGCTACACCTTC. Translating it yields CASSLGAGGAGYGYTF. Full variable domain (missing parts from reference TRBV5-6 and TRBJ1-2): DAGVTQSPTHLIKTRGQQVTLRCSPKSGHDTVSWYQQALGQGPQFIFQYYEEEERQRGNFPDRFSGHQFPNYSSELNVNALLLGDSALYLCASSLGAGGAGYGYTFGSGTRLTVV.